This T cell receptor beta chain appears in the sequencing data of a study of cytomegalovirus exposure and HLA in healthy donors. Study at large: A subsequent analysis stated that the roughly 130 validation repertoires were run on the same platform as the approximately 610 first-cohort repertoires.

TCRdb's table, derived via immunoSEQ multiplex PCR, lists solely in-frame clones and lacks some. Among around 350,000 clones listed, roughly 85% were seen once. CDR3 length: 17 residues. Per the germline V gene, CDR1 is SGHRS and CDR2 is YFSETQ. Germline trimming cut 0 bases from V and 5 bases from J; bases unmatched to any gene: 11. Remarks on this clone: What it binds is unknown.

Whole-study findings and limits: Most TCRs appeared rarely, but some public TCRs recurred in many donors. Later, an analysis found that TCR clusters from the first cohort tended to co-occur in the 130 or so validation repertoires.

The clonotype was recovered from a woman under 30 in good health and CMV-seronegative. Sequencing used PBMCs. The rearrangement uses TRBV5-1 and TRBJ2-3; 8 bases align to TRBD2. As DNA, the CDR3 is TGCGCCAGCAGCTTGGGGGAGCGGGGGCCGCCCGGAGATACGCAGTATTTT. It translates to CASSLGERGPPGDTQYF.